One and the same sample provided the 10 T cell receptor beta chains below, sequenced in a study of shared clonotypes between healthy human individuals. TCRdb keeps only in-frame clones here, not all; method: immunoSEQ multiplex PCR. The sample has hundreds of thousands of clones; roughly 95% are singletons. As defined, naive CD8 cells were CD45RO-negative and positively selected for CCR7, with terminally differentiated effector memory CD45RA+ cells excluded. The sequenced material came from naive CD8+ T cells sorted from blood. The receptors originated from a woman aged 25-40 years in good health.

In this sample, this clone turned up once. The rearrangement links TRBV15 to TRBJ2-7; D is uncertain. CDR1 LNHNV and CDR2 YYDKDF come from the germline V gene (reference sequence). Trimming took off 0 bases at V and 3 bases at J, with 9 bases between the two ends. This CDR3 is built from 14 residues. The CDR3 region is CATSREAGDYEQYF. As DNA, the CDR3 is TGTGCCACCAGCAGAGAGGCAGGCGACTACGAGCAGTACTTC.

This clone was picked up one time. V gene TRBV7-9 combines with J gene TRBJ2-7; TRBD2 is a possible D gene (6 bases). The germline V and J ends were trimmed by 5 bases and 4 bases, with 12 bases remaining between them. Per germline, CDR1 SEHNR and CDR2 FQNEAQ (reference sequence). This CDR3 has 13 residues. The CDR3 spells CASSGTPFYEQYF. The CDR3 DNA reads TGTGCCAGCAGCGGGACTCCTTTTTACGAGCAGTACTTC.

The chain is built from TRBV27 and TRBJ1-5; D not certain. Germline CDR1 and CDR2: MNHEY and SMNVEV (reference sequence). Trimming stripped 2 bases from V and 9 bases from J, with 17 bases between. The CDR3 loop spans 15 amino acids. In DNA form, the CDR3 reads TGTGCCAGCAGTTTAAACGGGCCCGAAAATAGGCCCCAGCATTTT. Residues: CASSLNGPENRPQHF.

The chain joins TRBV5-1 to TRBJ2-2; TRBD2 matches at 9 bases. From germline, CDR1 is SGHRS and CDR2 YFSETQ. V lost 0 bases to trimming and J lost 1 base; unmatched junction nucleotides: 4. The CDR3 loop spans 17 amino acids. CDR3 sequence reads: CASSLVPAGGNTGELFF. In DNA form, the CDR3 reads TGCGCCAGCAGCTTGGTGCCAGCGGGAGGGAACACCGGGGAGCTGTTTTTT. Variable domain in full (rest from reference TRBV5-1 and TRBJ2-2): KAGVTQTPRYLIKTRGQQVTLSCSPISGHRSVSWYQQTPGQGLQFLFEYFSETQRNKGNFPGRFSGRQFSNSRSEMNVSTLELGDSALYLCASSLVPAGGNTGELFFGEGSRLTVL.

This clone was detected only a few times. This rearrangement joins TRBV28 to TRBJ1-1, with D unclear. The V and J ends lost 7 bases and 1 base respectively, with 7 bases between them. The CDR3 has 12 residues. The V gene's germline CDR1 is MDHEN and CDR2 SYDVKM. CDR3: CASIRSNTEAFF. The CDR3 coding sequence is TGTGCCAGCATTCGGTCGAACACTGAAGCTTTCTTT.

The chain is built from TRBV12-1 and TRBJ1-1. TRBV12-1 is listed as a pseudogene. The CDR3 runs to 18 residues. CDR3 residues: CASSSIPGGLGGGTEAFF. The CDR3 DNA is TGTGCCAGCAGCTCCATACCTGGGGGTCTAGGCGGAGGGACTGAAGCTTTCTTT.

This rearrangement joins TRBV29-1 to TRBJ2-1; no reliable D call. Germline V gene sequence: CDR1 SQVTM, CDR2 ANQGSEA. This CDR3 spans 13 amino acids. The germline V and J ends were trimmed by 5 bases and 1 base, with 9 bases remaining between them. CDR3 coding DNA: TGCAGCGTTCAAACCCCATCCTACAATGAGCAGTTCTTC. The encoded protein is CSVQTPSYNEQFF.

DNA for the CDR3: TGTGCCAGCAGCTTTGAGCGGGAGAACACCGGGGAGCTGTTTTTT. This encodes CASSFERENTGELFF. The chain joins TRBV13 to TRBJ2-2; TRBD2 matches 7 bases. CDR3 size: 15 residues. Germline loops: CDR1 PRHDT, CDR2 FYEKMQ (reference sequence). V gave up 3 bases and J gave up 1 base; unmatched junction bases: 2.

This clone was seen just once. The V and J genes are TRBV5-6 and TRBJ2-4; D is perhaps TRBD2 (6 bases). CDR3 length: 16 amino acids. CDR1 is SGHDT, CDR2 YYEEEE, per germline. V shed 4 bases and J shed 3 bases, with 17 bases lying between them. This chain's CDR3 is CASSPRLVFGKNIQYF. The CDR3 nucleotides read TGTGCCAGCAGCCCCAGACTAGTCTTCGGCAAAAACATTCAGTACTTC.

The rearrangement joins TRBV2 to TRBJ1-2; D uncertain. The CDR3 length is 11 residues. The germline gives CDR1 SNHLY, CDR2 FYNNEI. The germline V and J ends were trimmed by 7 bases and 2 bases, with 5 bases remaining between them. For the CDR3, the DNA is TGTGCCAGCATCAGGAACTATGGCTACACCTTC. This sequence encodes CASIRNYGYTF.